The count of the clone carrying this TCR beta chain is one. The entry originates in a study of cytomegalovirus exposure and HLA in healthy donors. The PCR made use of 60 Vbeta and 13 Jbeta primers. Measured with immunoSEQ multiplex PCR; TCRdb has only the in-frame clones, and not every one. This table holds 150,000 to 200,000 clones, about 88% found once. The CDR3 extends over 16 amino acids. Germline values: CDR1 LNHDA, CDR2 SQIVND (reference sequence). Sequencing used PBMCs. The clonotype comes from a man aged 18 to 35 in good health and CMV-seropositive. The chain has TRBV19 and TRBJ1-4, with D tentatively TRBD1 (5 bases). CDR3: CVRAGKDWATNEKLFF. The DNA for the CDR3 is TGTGTCAGGGCAGGGAAAGATTGGGCAACTAATGAAAAACTGTTTTTT.